This record covers a single T cell receptor beta chain. Study processing details: Reference gene primer amplification yielded estimated nucleated cell counts. Clones were sequenced by immunoSEQ multiplex PCR, and TCRdb holds only the in-frame ones, with some missing. Clone size and the V and J calls come from that table; the DNA yielded D and trimming. The repertoire holds around 500,000 clones, with approximately 83% as singletons. This entry comes from a study of blood T cell repertoires in COVID-19. Study-level background: Whether acute or convalescent, the COVID-19 samples came from the United States, Italy and Spain.

Sequencing used peripheral blood. This clonotype was obtained from a human donor in a cohort sampled during active COVID-19.

CDR3 region: CASSPVLSGANVLTF. CDR3 nucleotides: TGTGCCAGCAGCCCGGTCCTCTCTGGGGCCAACGTCCTGACTTTC. The rearrangement uses TRBV7-9 and TRBJ2-6; no definite D call. Deletions cut 5 bases from V and 0 bases from J, with 8 bases between. Germline V lookup: CDR1 SEHNR, CDR2 FQNEAQ (reference sequence). The CDR3 totals 15 residues.